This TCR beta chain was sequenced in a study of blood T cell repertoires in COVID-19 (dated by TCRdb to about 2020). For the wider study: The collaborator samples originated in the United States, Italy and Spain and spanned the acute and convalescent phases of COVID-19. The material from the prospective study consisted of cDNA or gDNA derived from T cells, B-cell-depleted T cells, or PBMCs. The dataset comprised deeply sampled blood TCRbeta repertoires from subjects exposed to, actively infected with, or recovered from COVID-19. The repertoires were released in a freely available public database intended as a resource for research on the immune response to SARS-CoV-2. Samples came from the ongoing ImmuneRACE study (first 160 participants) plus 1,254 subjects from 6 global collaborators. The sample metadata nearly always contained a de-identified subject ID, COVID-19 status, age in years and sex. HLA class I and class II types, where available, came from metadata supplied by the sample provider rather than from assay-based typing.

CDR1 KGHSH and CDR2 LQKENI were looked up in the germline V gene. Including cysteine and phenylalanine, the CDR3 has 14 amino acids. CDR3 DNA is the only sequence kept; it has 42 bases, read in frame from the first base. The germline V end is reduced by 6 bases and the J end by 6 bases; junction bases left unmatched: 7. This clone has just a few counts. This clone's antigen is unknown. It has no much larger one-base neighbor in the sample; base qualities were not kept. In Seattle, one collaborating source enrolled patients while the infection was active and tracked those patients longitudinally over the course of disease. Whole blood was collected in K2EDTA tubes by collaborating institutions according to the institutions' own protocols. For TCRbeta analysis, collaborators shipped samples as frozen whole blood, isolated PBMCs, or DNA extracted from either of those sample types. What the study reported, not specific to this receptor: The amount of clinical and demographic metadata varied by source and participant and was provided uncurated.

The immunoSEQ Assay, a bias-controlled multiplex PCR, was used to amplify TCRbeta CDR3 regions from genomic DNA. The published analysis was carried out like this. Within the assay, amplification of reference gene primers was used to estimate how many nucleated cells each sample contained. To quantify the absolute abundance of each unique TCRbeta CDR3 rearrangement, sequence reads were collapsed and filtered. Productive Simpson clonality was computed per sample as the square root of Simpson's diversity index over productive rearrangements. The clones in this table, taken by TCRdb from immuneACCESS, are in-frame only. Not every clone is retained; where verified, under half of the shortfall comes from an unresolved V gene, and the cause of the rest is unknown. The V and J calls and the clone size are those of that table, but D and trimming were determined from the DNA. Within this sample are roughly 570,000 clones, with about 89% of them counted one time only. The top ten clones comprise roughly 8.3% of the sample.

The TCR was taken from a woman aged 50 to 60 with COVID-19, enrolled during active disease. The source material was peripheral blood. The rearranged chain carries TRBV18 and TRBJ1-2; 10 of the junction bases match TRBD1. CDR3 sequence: CASSGDRGLDGYTF. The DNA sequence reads TGTGCCAGCTCTGGTGACAGGGGGCTGGATGGCTACACCTTC.